This T cell receptor (beta chain) was captured by sequencing in a study of beta chain features in type 1 diabetes. Study-wide findings and caveats: Across all four CD4+ subsets, people with type 1 diabetes showed modestly shorter TCRB CDR3s.

Staining for CD45RO/CCR7/CD25/CD127/CD95/CD27 allowed sorting of CD4+ naive, central memory, regulatory and stem cell-like memory cells. Investigators reverse transcribed all isolated RNA, so they sequenced expressed TCRB transcripts. TCRdb's copy holds only in-frame clones and misses some; the assay was immunoSEQ multiplex PCR. The table lists some 360,000 clones, 8.5% to 10% of them singletons. Germline CDR1 ENHRY, CDR2 SYGVKD. The CDR3 is 15 residues long. The J segment lost 3 bases and the V segment lost 7 bases, leaving 10 bases of the junction unmatched. This clone was picked up many times. The antigen is not known.

This sequence originates from a man aged 30 to 39 with type 1 diabetes. The sequenced sample was central memory CD4+ T cells from blood. V usage is TRBV10-3 and J usage is TRBJ2-7; TRBD1 matches at 9 bases. The CDR3 sequence: CAINSDRGPYYEQYF. As DNA, the CDR3 is TGTGCCATCAACTCGGACAGGGGACCATACTACGAGCAGTACTTC.